One and the same sample provided the 14 T cell receptor beta chains below, sequenced in a study of post-analysis software for immune sequencing data. Study results and caveats: Among roughly 5 TRBV segments more frequent in patients than controls were TRBV5-6, TRBV5-1 and TRBV20-1.

The TCR beta cDNA libraries carried unique molecular identifiers. TCRdb re-analysed the PCR reads in MiXCR, keeping a single row per CDR3 protein. The data contain 170,000 or so distinct CDR3 sequences, roughly 30% of them singletons. No antigen has been assigned to these receptors. The material sequenced was blood. The receptors shown here come from a girl aged 5-17 years with multiple sclerosis.

This clonotype was counted ten times or more. The chain employs TRBV20-1 and TRBJ2-7, with TRBD1 matching over 9 bases. The CDR3 runs 13 residues. The V segment lost 6 bases and the J segment 6 bases; nucleotides outside the gene matches: 9. CDR1 DFQATT and CDR2 SNEGSKA come from the germline V gene (reference sequence). This chain's CDR3 is CSADRTGETEQYF. CDR3 coding DNA: TGCAGTGCGGACCGGACAGGGGAGACCGAGCAGTACTTC.

Turning to this clonotype: A clone one base away is much larger, so this may be a read error. The V and J genes are TRBV11-2 and TRBJ2-3; D is tentatively TRBD1 or TRBD2 (5 bases each). Trimming took 3 bases from V and 2 from J, leaving 15 bases between them. CDR1 is SGHAT and CDR2 is FQNNGV in the germline V gene. The CDR3 extends over 16 amino acids. CDR3 residues: CASSFGAGADTDTQYF. The CDR3 DNA is TGTGCCAGCAGCTTCGGGGCTGGCGCCGACACAGATACGCAGTATTTT.

Many counts were recorded for this clonotype. The chain uses TRBV20-1 and TRBJ2-7; no clear D. Deletions cut 3 bases from V and 0 bases from J, with 12 bases between. CDR3 size: 14 residues. Germline CDR1 DFQATT, CDR2 SNEGSKA (reference sequence). The CDR3 reads CSASPESGSYEQYF. In nucleotides, the CDR3 is TGCAGTGCTAGTCCCGAGTCTGGCTCCTACGAGCAGTACTTC.

The sample holds a few counts of this clonotype. At one end, the junction sequence differs from germline, possibly due to a read error. V and J are TRBV28 and TRBJ2-6, with a possible D match to TRBD2 (7 bases). Germline CDR1 reads MDHEN; CDR2 reads SYDVKM. The CDR3 is 16 amino acids. CDR3 DNA: TGTGCCAGCAGTTCGGGGGGCGCTTCTGGGGCCGACGTCCTGACTTTC. Its protein product is CASSSGGASGADVLTF.

This clonotype was seen at least ten times. This chain uses TRBV9 with TRBJ1-5; D is perhaps TRBD1 (6 bases). The CDR3 is 14 amino acids. The germline V and J ends were trimmed by 4 bases and 4 bases, with 12 bases remaining between them. Germline CDR1 reads SGDLS; CDR2 reads YYNGEE. CDR3 sequence reads: CASSPGAPNQPQHF. DNA of the CDR3: TGTGCCAGCAGCCCAGGGGCGCCAAATCAGCCCCAGCATTTT.

The chain's CDR3 is CASSFGIRGTDTQYF. The CDR3 DNA follows: TGTGCCAGCAGTTTTGGGATTCGGGGCACAGATACGCAGTATTTT. The chain couples TRBV12-3 or TRBV12-4 to TRBJ2-3; no clear D gene. Trimming cost V 3 bases and J 1 base, with 11 bases left between them. The CDR3 has 15 amino acids.

The V gene is TRBV18, the J gene TRBJ2-1; D gene unclear. Germline V gene sequence: CDR1 KGHSH, CDR2 LQKENI. This CDR3 has 13 amino acids. Trimming removed 0 bases at V and 13 bases at J, with 13 bases between. In DNA, the CDR3 is TGTGCCAGCTCACCACCGTGGCTAGAGACCCAGTTCTTC. This translates into CASSPPWLETQFF.

About this clonotype itself: With a much larger clone just one base away, this may be a read error. This sequence joins TRBV10-3 and TRBJ2-1, with no clear D. From germline, CDR1 is ENHRY and CDR2 SYGVKD. The CDR3 extends over 11 amino acids. The CDR3 loop is CATSEATEQFF. CDR3 bases: TGTGCCACCAGTGAAGCCACCGAGCAGTTCTTC.

The chain uses TRBV4-1 and TRBJ1-1; D remains ambiguous. This CDR3 is built from 16 residues. Per germline, CDR1 MGHRA and CDR2 YSYEKL. V was trimmed by 0 bases and J by 4 bases, leaving 15 bases between them. The CDR3 DNA reads as TGCGCCAGCAGCCAAGATGCGACTGGGATGGGCACTGAAGCTTTCTTT. Translation gives CASSQDATGMGTEAFF.

With regard to this clonotype: Since a much larger clone is just one base distant, this may be a read error. The chain couples TRBV20-1 to TRBJ2-6; weak D call: TRBD1 (6 bases). CDR3 length: 15 amino acids. The germline gives CDR1 DFQATT, CDR2 SNEGSKA (reference sequence). The CDR3 nucleotides are TGCAGTGCAAGCCCACAGGGTTCTGGGGCCAACGTCCTGAGTTTC. The encoded protein is CSASPQGSGANVLSF.

This clonotype was recorded at least ten times. V usage is TRBV12-3 or TRBV12-4 and J usage is TRBJ2-7, with no clear D. Deletions cut 2 bases from V and 4 bases from J, with 6 bases between. The CDR3 loop spans 12 amino acids. This chain's CDR3 is CASSLNRYEQYF. CDR3 bases: TGTGCCAGCAGTTTAAACCGTTACGAGCAGTACTTC.

This rearrangement joins TRBV5-1 to TRBJ1-2; D is perhaps TRBD1 (6 bases). This CDR3 is built from 14 residues. Germline V lookup: CDR1 SGHRS, CDR2 YFSETQ. Trimming pared 4 bases from V and 3 bases from J, leaving 13 bases between. The CDR3 here is CASSGPDSYYGYTF. As DNA, the CDR3 is TGCGCCAGCAGCGGACCGGACAGCTACTATGGCTACACCTTC.

Many counts were recorded for this clonotype. The chain is built from TRBV14 and TRBJ2-1, with 10 bases matching TRBD2. This CDR3 region has 14 residues. Germline V gives CDR1 SGHDN, CDR2 FVKESK. V lost 9 bases and J lost 3; bases outside the gene matches: 5. CDR3 sequence: CASSRTSGYNEQFF. The CDR3 nucleotides read TGTGCCAGTTCAAGGACTAGCGGCTACAATGAGCAGTTCTTC.

This clonotype appeared many times. The V gene is TRBV18, the J gene TRBJ2-5, with D unresolved. Looked up from germline, CDR1 is KGHSH and CDR2 is LQKENI. The V and J ends lost 3 bases and 1 base respectively, with 12 bases between them. The CDR3 loop spans 15 amino acids. CDR3 protein: CASSPRSGTQETQYF. The CDR3 bases are TGTGCCAGCTCACCCCGCTCTGGCACCCAAGAGACCCAGTACTTC. Complete variable domain (other parts from reference TRBV18 and TRBJ2-5): NAGVMQNPRHLVRRRGQEARLRCSPMKGHSHVYWYRQLPEEGLKFMVYLQKENIIDESGMPKERFSAEFPKEGPSILRIQQVVRGDSAAYFCASSPRSGTQETQYFGPGTRLLVL.